This T cell receptor (beta chain) is from a study of T-cell memory formation after mild COVID-19. TCRdb ran MiXCR on the 5' RACE reads and lists one entry per CDR3 protein. This sample has about 110,000 distinct CDR3 sequences, with over 15% found just once. Germline V gene lookup returns CDR1 LNHNV and CDR2 YYDKDF (reference sequence). CDR3 length equals 13 residues. Trimming took 7 bases from V and 2 from J, leaving 10 bases between them. This clonotype came up a few times. The clonotype was recovered from an adult woman who had mild COVID-19 (a few samples of this study predate the infection). Cell type and time point are not known. The chain uses TRBV15 and TRBJ2-3, with a possible D match to TRBD2 (6 bases). The sequenced sample was PBMCs or a T cell subset sorted from them (not recorded which). The CDR3 protein is CATTGGNTDTQYF. CDR3 nucleotide sequence: TGTGCCACCACTGGGGGGAACACAGATACGCAGTATTTT.